A single sample gave rise to the 5 T cell receptor beta chains below, sequenced in a study of cytomegalovirus exposure and HLA in healthy donors. TCRdb's copy holds only in-frame clones and misses some; the assay was immunoSEQ multiplex PCR. The sample has approximately 270,000 clones, about 88% seen once. Sequencing used PBMCs. The receptor set was obtained from a man younger than 35 in good health and CMV-seropositive.

This sequence joins TRBV28 and TRBJ1-1; TRBD1 matches at 8 bases. Looked up from germline, CDR1 is MDHEN and CDR2 is SYDVKM. The CDR3 is made up of 13 amino acids. V lost 10 bases and J lost 5; bases outside the gene matches: 9. The CDR3 loop is CAIWTGSRTEAFF. The DNA for the CDR3 is TGTGCCATCTGGACAGGGTCCCGGACTGAAGCTTTCTTT.

This rearrangement joins TRBV28 to TRBJ2-1, with 8 bases that match TRBD1. Germline trimming cut 6 bases from V and 12 bases from J; bases unmatched to any gene: 10. This CDR3 has 13 amino acids. From germline, CDR1 is MDHEN and CDR2 SYDVKM. Here the CDR3 DNA reads TGTGCCAGCAGAATTTCTTCGGGGACAGGGCAGTTCTTC. It encodes CASRISSGTGQFF.

The V call is TRBV2, the J call TRBJ2-2, with 12 bases matching TRBD2. V gave up 6 bases and J gave up 2 bases; unmatched junction bases: 4. The CDR3 is made up of 16 amino acids. Germline values: CDR1 SNHLY, CDR2 FYNNEI. This chain's CDR3 is CASRWTSGVNTGELFF. CDR3 coding DNA: TGTGCCAGCAGGTGGACTAGCGGGGTTAACACCGGGGAGCTGTTTTTT.

The gene calls are TRBV4-2 and TRBJ1-2; maybe TRBD1 (5 bases). V was shortened by 0 bases and J by 3 bases, with 14 bases between the two germline ends. Germline CDR1 reads LGHNA; CDR2 reads YNFKEQ. There are 16 residues in the CDR3. The CDR3 DNA reads as TGTGCCAGCAGCCAAGAGGGATGGGGACGGGACTATGGCTACACCTTC. Encoded protein: CASSQEGWGRDYGYTF.

The chain employs TRBV19 and TRBJ1-2, with no clear D. The V end lost 6 bases, the J end lost 5 bases, and 10 bases lay between the germline ends. This CDR3 comprises 12 residues. CDR1 is LNHDA, CDR2 SQIVND, per germline (reference sequence). The CDR3 sequence: CASRRSGYGYTF. In DNA form, the CDR3 reads TGTGCCAGTAGGAGATCCGGGTATGGCTACACCTTC.